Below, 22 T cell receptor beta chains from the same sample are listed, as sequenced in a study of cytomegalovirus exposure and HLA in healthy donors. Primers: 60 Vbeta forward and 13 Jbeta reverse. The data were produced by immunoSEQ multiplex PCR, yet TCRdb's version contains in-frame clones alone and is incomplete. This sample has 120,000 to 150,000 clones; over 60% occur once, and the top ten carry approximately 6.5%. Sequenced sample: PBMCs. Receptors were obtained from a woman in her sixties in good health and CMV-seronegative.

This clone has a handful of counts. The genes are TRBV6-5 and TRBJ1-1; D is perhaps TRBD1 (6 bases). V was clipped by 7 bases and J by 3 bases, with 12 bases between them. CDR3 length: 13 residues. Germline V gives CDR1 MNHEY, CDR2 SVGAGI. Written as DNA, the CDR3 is TGTGCCAGCAAGAATTCAGGGGACACTGAAGCTTTCTTT. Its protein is CASKNSGDTEAFF.

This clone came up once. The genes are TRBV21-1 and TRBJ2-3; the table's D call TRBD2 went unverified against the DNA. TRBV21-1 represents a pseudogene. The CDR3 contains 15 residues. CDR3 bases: TGTGCCAGCAGCAAAGAGTGGGAGGGTACAGATACGCAGTATTTT. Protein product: CASSKEWEGTDTQYF.

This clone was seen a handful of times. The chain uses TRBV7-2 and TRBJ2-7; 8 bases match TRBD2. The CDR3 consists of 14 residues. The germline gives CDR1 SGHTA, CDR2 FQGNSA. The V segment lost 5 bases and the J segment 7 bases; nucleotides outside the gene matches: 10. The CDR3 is CASSRGGPPSEQYF. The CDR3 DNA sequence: TGTGCCAGCAGCCGCGGGGGGCCGCCGAGTGAGCAGTACTTC.

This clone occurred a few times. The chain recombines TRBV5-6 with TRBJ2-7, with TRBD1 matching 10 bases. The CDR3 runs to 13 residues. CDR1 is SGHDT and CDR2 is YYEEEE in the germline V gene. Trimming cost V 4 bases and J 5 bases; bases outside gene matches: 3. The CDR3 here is CASSKTGGHEQYF. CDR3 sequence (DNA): TGTGCCAGCAGCAAGACAGGGGGCCACGAGCAGTACTTC.

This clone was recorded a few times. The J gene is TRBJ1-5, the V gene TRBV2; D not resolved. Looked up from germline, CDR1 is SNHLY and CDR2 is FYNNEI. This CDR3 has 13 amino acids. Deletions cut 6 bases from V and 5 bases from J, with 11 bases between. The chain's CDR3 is CASRGGRDQPQHF. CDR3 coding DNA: TGTGCCAGCAGGGGAGGGAGGGATCAGCCCCAGCATTTT.

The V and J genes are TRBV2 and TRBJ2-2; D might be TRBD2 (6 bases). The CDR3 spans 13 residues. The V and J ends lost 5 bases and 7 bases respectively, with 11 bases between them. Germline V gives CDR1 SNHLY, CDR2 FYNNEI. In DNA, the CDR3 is TGTGCCAGCAGTTTGCGGGAAAACGGGGAGCTGTTTTTT. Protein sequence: CASSLRENGELFF.

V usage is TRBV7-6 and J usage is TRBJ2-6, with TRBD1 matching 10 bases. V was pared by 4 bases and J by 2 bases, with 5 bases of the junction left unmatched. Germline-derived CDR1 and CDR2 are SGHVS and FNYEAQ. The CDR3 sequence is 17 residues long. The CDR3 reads CASSSTGGGAGANVLTF. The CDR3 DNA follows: TGTGCCAGCAGCTCGACAGGGGGCGGTGCTGGGGCCAACGTCCTGACTTTC.

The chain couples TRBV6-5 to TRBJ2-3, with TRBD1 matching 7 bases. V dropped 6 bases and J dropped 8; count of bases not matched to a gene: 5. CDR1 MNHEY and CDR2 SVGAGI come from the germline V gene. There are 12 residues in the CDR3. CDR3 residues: CASSVTGATQYF. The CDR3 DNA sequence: TGTGCCAGCAGCGTAACAGGGGCTACGCAGTATTTT.

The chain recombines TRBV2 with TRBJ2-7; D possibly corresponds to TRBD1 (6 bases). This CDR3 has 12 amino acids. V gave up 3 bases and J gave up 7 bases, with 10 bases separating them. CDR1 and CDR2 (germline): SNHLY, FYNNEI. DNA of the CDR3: TGTGCCAGCAGTGAGCAGGGGTGGGAGCAGTACTTC. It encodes CASSEQGWEQYF.

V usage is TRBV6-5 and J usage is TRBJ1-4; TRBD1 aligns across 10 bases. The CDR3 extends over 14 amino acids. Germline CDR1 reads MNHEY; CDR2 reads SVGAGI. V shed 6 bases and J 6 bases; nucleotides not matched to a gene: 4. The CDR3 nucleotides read TGTGCCAGCAGCGACAGGGGGCGCGATGAAAAACTGTTTTTT. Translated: CASSDRGRDEKLFF.

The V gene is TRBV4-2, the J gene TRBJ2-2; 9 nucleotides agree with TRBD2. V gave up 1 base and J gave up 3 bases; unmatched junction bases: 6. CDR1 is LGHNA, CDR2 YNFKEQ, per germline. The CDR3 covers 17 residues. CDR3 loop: CASSQAGTSLYTGELFF. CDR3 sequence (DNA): TGTGCCAGCAGCCAAGCCGGGACTAGCCTTTACACCGGGGAGCTGTTTTTT.

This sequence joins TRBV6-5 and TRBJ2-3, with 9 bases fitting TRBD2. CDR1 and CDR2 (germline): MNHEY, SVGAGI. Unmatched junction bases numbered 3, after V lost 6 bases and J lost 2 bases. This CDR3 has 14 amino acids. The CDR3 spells CASSWTSATDTQYF. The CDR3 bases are TGTGCCAGCAGCTGGACTAGCGCCACAGATACGCAGTATTTT.

Here the CDR3 DNA reads TGTGCCAGCAGCTTGGCAGGGGGCTATAATTCACCCCTCCACTTT. This sequence encodes CASSLAGGYNSPLHF. This chain joins TRBV5-4 and TRBJ1-6, with 7 bases identical to TRBD1. V lost 0 bases to trimming and J lost 3 bases; unmatched junction nucleotides: 0. CDR1 SGHNT and CDR2 YYREEE come from the germline V gene (reference sequence). The CDR3 spans 15 residues. The whole variable domain, remainder taken from reference TRBV5-4 and TRBJ1-6, is ETGVTQSPTHLIKTRGQQVTLRCSSQSGHNTVSWYQQALGQGPQFIFQYYREEENGRGNFPPRFSGLQFPNYSSELNVNALELDDSALYLCASSLAGGYNSPLHFGNGTRLTVT.

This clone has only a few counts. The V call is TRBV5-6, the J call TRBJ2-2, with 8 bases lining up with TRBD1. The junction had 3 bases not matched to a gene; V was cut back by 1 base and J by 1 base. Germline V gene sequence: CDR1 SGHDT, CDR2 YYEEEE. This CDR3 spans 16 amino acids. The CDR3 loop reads CASSLPGTGNTGELFF. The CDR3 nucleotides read TGTGCCAGCAGCTTGCCCGGGACAGGGAACACCGGGGAGCTGTTTTTT.

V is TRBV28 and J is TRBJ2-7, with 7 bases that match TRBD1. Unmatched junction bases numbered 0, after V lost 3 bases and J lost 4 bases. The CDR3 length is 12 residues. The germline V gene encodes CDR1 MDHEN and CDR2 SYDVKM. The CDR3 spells CASSLTGYEQYF. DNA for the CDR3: TGTGCCAGCAGTTTGACAGGGTACGAGCAGTACTTC. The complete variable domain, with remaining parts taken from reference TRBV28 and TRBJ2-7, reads DVKVTQSSRYLVKRTGEKVFLECVQDMDHENMFWYRQDPGLGLRLIYFSYDVKMKEKGDIPEGYSVSREKKERFSLILESASTNQTSMYLCASSLTGYEQYFGPGTRLTVT.

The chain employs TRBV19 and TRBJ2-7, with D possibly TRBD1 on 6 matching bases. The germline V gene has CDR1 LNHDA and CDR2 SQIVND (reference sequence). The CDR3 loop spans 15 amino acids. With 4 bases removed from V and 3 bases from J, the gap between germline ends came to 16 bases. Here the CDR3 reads CASSRGTPKFYEQYF. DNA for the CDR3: TGTGCCAGTAGTAGGGGGACACCTAAGTTCTACGAGCAGTACTTC.

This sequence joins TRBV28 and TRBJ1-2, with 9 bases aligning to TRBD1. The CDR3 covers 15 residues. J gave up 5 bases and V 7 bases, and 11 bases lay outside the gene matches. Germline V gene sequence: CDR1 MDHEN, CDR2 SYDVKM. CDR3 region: CASTTAGTGNYGYTF. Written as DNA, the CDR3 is TGTGCCAGCACCACAGCCGGGACAGGGAATTATGGCTACACCTTC.

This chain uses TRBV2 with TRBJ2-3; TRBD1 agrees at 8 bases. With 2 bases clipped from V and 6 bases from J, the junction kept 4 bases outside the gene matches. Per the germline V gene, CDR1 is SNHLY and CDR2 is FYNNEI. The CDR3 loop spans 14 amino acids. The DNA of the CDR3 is TGTGCCAGCAGTGAACAGGGGGCATATGATACGCAGTATTTT. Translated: CASSEQGAYDTQYF.

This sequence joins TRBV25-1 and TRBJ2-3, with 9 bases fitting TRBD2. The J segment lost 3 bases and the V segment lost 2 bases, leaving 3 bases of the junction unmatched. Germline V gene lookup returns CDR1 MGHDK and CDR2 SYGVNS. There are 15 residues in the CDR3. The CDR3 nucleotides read TGTGCCAGCAGTGAAGGCGGGAGGGTAACAGATACGCAGTATTTT. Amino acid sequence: CASSEGGRVTDTQYF.

This CDR3 reads CASSQVQGRQPQHF. CDR3 DNA sequence: TGCGCCAGCAGCCAAGTCCAGGGTCGTCAGCCCCAGCATTTT. The chain employs TRBV4-3 and TRBJ1-5; D is perhaps TRBD1 (5 bases). Trimming pared 1 base from V and 6 bases from J, leaving 10 bases between. This CDR3 has 14 residues. Germline V CDR1 and CDR2: LGHNA, YSLEER.

CDR3 sequence reads: CASSSGQGFNQPQHF. DNA for the CDR3: TGTGCCAGCAGCTCCGGACAGGGGTTCAATCAGCCCCAGCATTTT. This chain connects TRBV5-6 to TRBJ1-5, with TRBD1 matching over 9 bases. Germline-derived CDR1 and CDR2 are SGHDT and YYEEEE. This CDR3 has 15 residues. The V gene end was trimmed by 3 bases and the J gene end by 3 bases; junction bases not matched to a gene: 4. Full variable domain (remainder filled in from reference TRBV5-6 and TRBJ1-5): DAGVTQSPTHLIKTRGQQVTLRCSPKSGHDTVSWYQQALGQGPQFIFQYYEEEERQRGNFPDRFSGHQFPNYSSELNVNALLLGDSALYLCASSSGQGFNQPQHFGDGTRLSIL.

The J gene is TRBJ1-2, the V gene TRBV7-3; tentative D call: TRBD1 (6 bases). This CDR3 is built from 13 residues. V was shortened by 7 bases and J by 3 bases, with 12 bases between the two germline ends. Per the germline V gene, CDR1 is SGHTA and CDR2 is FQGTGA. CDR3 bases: TGTGCCAGCACCGACAGGCCGTACTATGGCTACACCTTC. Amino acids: CASTDRPYYGYTF.